This TCR beta chain was sequenced in a study of T cells in Graves' hyperthyroidism and ophthalmopathy. Study outcomes and limitations: Most clonotypes that expanded in the thyroid above 0.001 also showed up in blood.

The investigators amplified TCR beta CDR3 regions from RNA transcripts. First-round RT-PCR with HTBI primers amplified the TCR CDR3 region. TCRdb redid the calling of the multiplex PCR reads with MiXCR, one entry per CDR3 protein. The sample holds approximately 430,000 distinct CDR3 sequences, 14% to 15% seen once. This clonotype was seen repeatedly, ten times or more. The antigen is undetermined. This clonotype was sampled from a man in his late teens or twenties with Graves' ophthalmopathy. The sample comprised blood.

For the CDR3, the DNA is TGTGCCAGCAGTTCGGACTCCGGGGAGCTGTTTTTT. It encodes CASSSDSGELFF. The chain employs TRBV12-3 or TRBV12-4 and TRBJ2-2; D perhaps matches TRBD2 (5 bases). The ends were cut back, 4 bases at V and 6 bases at J, with 6 bases in the middle. The CDR3 runs to 12 residues.